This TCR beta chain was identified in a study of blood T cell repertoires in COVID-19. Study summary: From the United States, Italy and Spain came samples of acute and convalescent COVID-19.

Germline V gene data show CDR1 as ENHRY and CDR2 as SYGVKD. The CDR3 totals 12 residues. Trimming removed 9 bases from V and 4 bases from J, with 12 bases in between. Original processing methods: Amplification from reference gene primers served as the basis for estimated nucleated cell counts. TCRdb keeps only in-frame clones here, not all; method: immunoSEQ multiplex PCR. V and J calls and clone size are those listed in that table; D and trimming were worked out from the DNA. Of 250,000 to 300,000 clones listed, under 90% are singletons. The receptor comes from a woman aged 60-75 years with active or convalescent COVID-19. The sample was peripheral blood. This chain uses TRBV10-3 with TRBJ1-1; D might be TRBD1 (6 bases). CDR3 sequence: CAIRGGGTEAFF. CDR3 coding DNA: TGTGCCATAAGAGGGGGTGGCACTGAAGCTTTCTTT.